The sequence of this TCR beta chain was determined in a study of T-cell memory formation after mild COVID-19. Study-wide results and caveats: Unconfirmed was the SARS-CoV-2 specificity of second-wave clones that peaked on day 37.

This clonotype was seen a few times. Its cognate antigen is unknown. TCRalpha and TCRbeta libraries used 5'RACE with constant-segment primers and UMIs. Each CDR3 protein is one row after TCRdb ran MiXCR on the 5' RACE reads. The table includes 540,000 or so distinct CDR3 sequences, about a fifth detected once. The V gene end was trimmed by 4 bases and the J gene end by 4 bases; junction bases not matched to a gene: 10. The CDR3 is made up of 15 amino acids. Germline CDR1 and CDR2: DFQATT and SNEGSKA (reference sequence). The chain uses TRBV20-1 and TRBJ2-5, with 9 bases matching TRBD2. The TCR was taken from an adult woman who had mild COVID-19 (a few samples of this study predate the infection). Cell type and time point are not known. Material: PBMCs or a T cell subset sorted from them (not recorded which). CDR3 sequence (DNA): TGCAGTGCTAACATCCCCGGACTAGCGATAGAGACCCAGTACTTC. Protein: CSANIPGLAIETQYF.